This TCR beta chain derives from a study of breast tumors, draining lymph nodes, adjacent tissues. TCRdb called the multiplex PCR reads again in MiXCR, with one record for every CDR3 protein. The repertoire has 90,000 to 120,000 distinct CDR3 sequences, roughly 20% of them found once; the top ten carry around 1.3%. This clonotype has more than one count but fewer than ten. The lymph nodes were axillary draining lymph nodes from breast cancer patients. Per germline, CDR1 MNHEY and CDR2 SMNVEV (reference sequence). The CDR3 is made up of 14 amino acids. The V gene lost 6 bases and the J gene lost 4 bases, with 13 bases spanning the gap.

V and J are TRBV27 and TRBJ1-5; D remains ambiguous. This receptor was identified in a female donor with breast cancer. Some clones in this sample may be carry-over from other donors' samples. The sample consisted of axillary lymph node tissue. The CDR3 loop reads CASRGMTENQPQHF. DNA of the CDR3: TGTGCCAGCAGGGGCATGACGGAGAATCAGCCCCAGCATTTT.